Below are 16 T cell receptor beta chains sequenced from a single sample in a study of OX40 agonist ivuxolimab in advanced cancers. The protocol was immunoSEQ multiplex PCR, while the TCRdb copy is restricted to in-frame clones and leaves out a portion. The data show about 58,000 clones, with over 65% seen just once and about 3.1% held by the top ten. The sample consisted of CD4+ or CD8+ T cells sorted from blood, taken in a trial of the OX40 agonist ivuxolimab. These receptor sequences come from an adult with an advanced solid tumor such as melanoma, head and neck, liver or kidney cancer.

V usage is TRBV15 and J usage is TRBJ2-3; D may match TRBD1 or TRBD2 (5 bases each). V was clipped by 0 bases and J by 6 bases, with 13 bases between them. Germline lookup yields CDR1 LNHNV and CDR2 YYDKDF (reference sequence). The CDR3 consists of 15 residues. In nucleotides, the CDR3 is TGTGCCACCAGCAGAGATAGGTGGGACCGGGATACGCAGTATTTT. Translation gives CATSRDRWDRDTQYF.

The chain has TRBV7-6 and TRBJ2-7, with 8 bases matching TRBD2. Trimming at V came to 5 bases and at J to 5 bases, leaving 5 bases not matched to a gene. This CDR3 spans 13 amino acids. CDR1 is SGHVS, CDR2 FNYEAQ, per germline. CDR3 DNA sequence: TGTGCCAGCAGCGCCGGGAGGGGAAACGAGCAGTACTTC. Its protein is CASSAGRGNEQYF. The whole variable domain, remainder taken from reference TRBV7-6 and TRBJ2-7, is GAGVSQSPRYKVTKRGQDVALRCDPISGHVSLYWYRQALGQGPEFLTYFNYEAQQDKSGLPNDRFSAERPEGSISTLTIQRTEQRDSAMYRCASSAGRGNEQYFGPGTRLTVT.

This clone came up a few times. The rearrangement uses TRBV30 and TRBJ1-1, with D perhaps TRBD1 (5 bases). This CDR3 is 13 amino acids long. Deletions cut 5 bases from V and 4 bases from J, with 14 bases between. Germline V gene sequence: CDR1 GTSNPN, CDR2 SVGIG (reference sequence). The CDR3 coding sequence is TGTGCCTGGTGGGCCCCCGGGGGCACTGAAGCTTTCTTT. This translates into CAWWAPGGTEAFF. The full variable domain, in which reference TRBV30 and TRBJ1-1 provide the parts outside the CDR3, is SQTIHQWPATLVQPVGSPLSLECTVEGTSNPNLYWYRQAAGRGLQLLFYSVGIGQISSEVPQNLSASRPQDRQFILSSKKLLLSDSGFYLCAWWAPGGTEAFFGQGTRLTVV.

The chain uses TRBV10-2 and TRBJ1-4, with 10 bases identical to TRBD1. J was trimmed by 2 bases and V by 6 bases; bases with no gene match: 3. CDR1 WSHSY and CDR2 SAAADI come from the germline V gene. The CDR3 contains 15 residues. The CDR3 DNA follows: TGCGCCAGCAGAATGGGACAGGGGACTAATGAAAAACTGTTTTTT. It is translated as CASRMGQGTNEKLFF.

The chain uses TRBV21-1 and TRBJ2-1; the table calls TRBD2, which could not be checked here. TRBV21-1 is termed a pseudogene. This CDR3 has 16 residues. The CDR3 region is CASSKDSSPAYNEQFF. The CDR3 bases are TGTGCCAGCAGCAAAGATTCGTCTCCGGCCTACAATGAGCAGTTCTTC.

V is TRBV5-4 and J is TRBJ2-6; D perhaps matches TRBD2 (5 bases). The CDR3 has 15 amino acids. Trimming removed 5 bases at V and 2 bases at J, with 11 bases between. Germline V gene data show CDR1 as SGHNT and CDR2 as YYREEE (reference sequence). CDR3 coding DNA: TGTGCCAGCAGTCGGGCTAGCACTGGGGCCAACGTCCTGACTTTC. It specifies CASSRASTGANVLTF.

This sequence joins TRBV6-5 and TRBJ1-1; D ambiguous. V was clipped by 2 bases and J by 3 bases, with 7 bases between them. The V gene's germline CDR1 is MNHEY and CDR2 SVGAGI. The CDR3 totals 13 residues. For the CDR3, the DNA is TGTGCCAGCAGTTACGGCGGGGACACTGAAGCTTTCTTT. It specifies CASSYGGDTEAFF.

The chain carries TRBV30 and TRBJ1-4; D possibly corresponds to TRBD1 (5 bases). The V end was cut by 3 bases, the J end by 9 bases, with 14 bases between. Germline V lookup: CDR1 GTSNPN, CDR2 SVGIG (reference sequence). CDR3 length: 13 amino acids. Here the CDR3 reads CAWRGGTLQKLFF. The CDR3, as DNA: TGTGCCTGGAGGGGGGGAACTCTACAAAAACTGTTTTTT. Full variable domain (rest looked up from reference TRBV30 and TRBJ1-4): SQTIHQWPATLVQPVGSPLSLECTVEGTSNPNLYWYRQAAGRGLQLLFYSVGIGQISSEVPQNLSASRPQDRQFILSSKKLLLSDSGFYLCAWRGGTLQKLFFGSGTQLSVL.

This sequence joins TRBV9 and TRBJ1-4; 10 bases map to TRBD1. Per the germline V gene, CDR1 is SGDLS and CDR2 is YYNGEE. This CDR3 has 16 residues. Trimming took 3 bases from V and 6 from J; bases not matched to a gene: 8. CDR3 protein: CASSEPTGTGDEKLFF. The CDR3 DNA is TGTGCCAGCAGCGAGCCCACCGGGACAGGGGATGAAAAACTGTTTTTT.

The V gene is TRBV7-2, the J gene TRBJ2-7, with 7 bases identical to TRBD2. J lost 9 bases, V lost 4 bases, and 12 bases had no gene match. Germline CDR1 is SGHTA and CDR2 is FQGNSA. This CDR3 has 14 residues. CDR3 coding DNA: TGTGCCAGCAGCTCCCCTAACGGCGGGGGTTGGCAGTACTTC. Its translation is CASSSPNGGGWQYF. Combining the CDR3 with reference TRBV7-2 and TRBJ2-7 gives the whole variable domain GAGVSQSPSNKVTEKGKDVELRCDPISGHTALYWYRQSLGQGLEFLIYFQGNSAPDKSGLPSDRFSAERTGGSVSTLTIQRTQQEDSAVYLCASSSPNGGGWQYFGPGTRLTVT.

The rearrangement links TRBV28 to TRBJ1-5; 9 bases line up with TRBD1. The CDR3 consists of 19 residues. The ends lost 5 bases at V and 0 bases at J; junction bases unmatched: 14. Germline CDR1 is MDHEN and CDR2 is SYDVKM. The CDR3 coding sequence is TGTGCCAGCAGTAACGACCGGGACAGGGTGGTGTCTAGCAATCAGCCCCAGCATTTT. This translates into CASSNDRDRVVSSNQPQHF.

The rearrangement links TRBV5-1 to TRBJ1-4; TRBD1 agrees at 7 bases. Unmatched junction bases numbered 7, after V lost 0 bases and J lost 8 bases. The V gene's germline CDR1 is SGHRS and CDR2 YFSETQ. This CDR3 contains 15 residues. This chain's CDR3 is CASSLAGQPVEKLFF. In DNA, the CDR3 is TGCGCCAGCAGCTTGGCGGGACAGCCTGTGGAAAAACTGTTTTTT.

This clone was counted a single time. The chain has TRBV12-5 and TRBJ2-5; D is undetermined. Germline assignment: CDR1 LGHNT and CDR2 FRNRAP. Trimming pared 0 bases from V and 1 base from J, leaving 18 bases between. The CDR3 runs 18 residues. The CDR3 DNA sequence: TGTGCTAGTGGTTTGGTATACGGTCAGGTGGCGAGCCAAGAGACCCAGTACTTC. Amino acids: CASGLVYGQVASQETQYF.

This chain connects TRBV28 to TRBJ2-4; D remains ambiguous. Between the trimmed V and J ends, which lost 6 bases and 0 bases, there was a span of 9 bases. The CDR3 consists of 14 residues. CDR1 MDHEN and CDR2 SYDVKM come from the germline V gene. This CDR3 reads CASRKRLAKNIQYF. Here the CDR3 DNA reads TGTGCCAGCAGGAAAAGGTTAGCCAAAAACATTCAGTACTTC.

The rearrangement uses TRBV4-2 and TRBJ2-7; 9 bases agree with TRBD1. V lost 2 bases to trimming and J lost 7 bases; unmatched junction nucleotides: 12. The CDR3 covers 16 residues. Germline V gives CDR1 LGHNA, CDR2 YNFKEQ. In DNA form, the CDR3 reads TGTGCCAGCAGCCAACCTCCGGGACAGGGTATAGGAGAGCAGTACTTC. Translation: CASSQPPGQGIGEQYF.

This clone appeared a few times. This chain joins TRBV9 and TRBJ2-2; the D is unclear. V shed 1 base and J shed 2 bases, with 9 bases lying between them. There are 15 residues in the CDR3. The germline gives CDR1 SGDLS, CDR2 YYNGEE. CDR3 sequence: CASSVSDINTGELFF. In nucleotides, the CDR3 is TGTGCCAGCAGCGTAAGCGACATCAACACCGGGGAGCTGTTTTTT.